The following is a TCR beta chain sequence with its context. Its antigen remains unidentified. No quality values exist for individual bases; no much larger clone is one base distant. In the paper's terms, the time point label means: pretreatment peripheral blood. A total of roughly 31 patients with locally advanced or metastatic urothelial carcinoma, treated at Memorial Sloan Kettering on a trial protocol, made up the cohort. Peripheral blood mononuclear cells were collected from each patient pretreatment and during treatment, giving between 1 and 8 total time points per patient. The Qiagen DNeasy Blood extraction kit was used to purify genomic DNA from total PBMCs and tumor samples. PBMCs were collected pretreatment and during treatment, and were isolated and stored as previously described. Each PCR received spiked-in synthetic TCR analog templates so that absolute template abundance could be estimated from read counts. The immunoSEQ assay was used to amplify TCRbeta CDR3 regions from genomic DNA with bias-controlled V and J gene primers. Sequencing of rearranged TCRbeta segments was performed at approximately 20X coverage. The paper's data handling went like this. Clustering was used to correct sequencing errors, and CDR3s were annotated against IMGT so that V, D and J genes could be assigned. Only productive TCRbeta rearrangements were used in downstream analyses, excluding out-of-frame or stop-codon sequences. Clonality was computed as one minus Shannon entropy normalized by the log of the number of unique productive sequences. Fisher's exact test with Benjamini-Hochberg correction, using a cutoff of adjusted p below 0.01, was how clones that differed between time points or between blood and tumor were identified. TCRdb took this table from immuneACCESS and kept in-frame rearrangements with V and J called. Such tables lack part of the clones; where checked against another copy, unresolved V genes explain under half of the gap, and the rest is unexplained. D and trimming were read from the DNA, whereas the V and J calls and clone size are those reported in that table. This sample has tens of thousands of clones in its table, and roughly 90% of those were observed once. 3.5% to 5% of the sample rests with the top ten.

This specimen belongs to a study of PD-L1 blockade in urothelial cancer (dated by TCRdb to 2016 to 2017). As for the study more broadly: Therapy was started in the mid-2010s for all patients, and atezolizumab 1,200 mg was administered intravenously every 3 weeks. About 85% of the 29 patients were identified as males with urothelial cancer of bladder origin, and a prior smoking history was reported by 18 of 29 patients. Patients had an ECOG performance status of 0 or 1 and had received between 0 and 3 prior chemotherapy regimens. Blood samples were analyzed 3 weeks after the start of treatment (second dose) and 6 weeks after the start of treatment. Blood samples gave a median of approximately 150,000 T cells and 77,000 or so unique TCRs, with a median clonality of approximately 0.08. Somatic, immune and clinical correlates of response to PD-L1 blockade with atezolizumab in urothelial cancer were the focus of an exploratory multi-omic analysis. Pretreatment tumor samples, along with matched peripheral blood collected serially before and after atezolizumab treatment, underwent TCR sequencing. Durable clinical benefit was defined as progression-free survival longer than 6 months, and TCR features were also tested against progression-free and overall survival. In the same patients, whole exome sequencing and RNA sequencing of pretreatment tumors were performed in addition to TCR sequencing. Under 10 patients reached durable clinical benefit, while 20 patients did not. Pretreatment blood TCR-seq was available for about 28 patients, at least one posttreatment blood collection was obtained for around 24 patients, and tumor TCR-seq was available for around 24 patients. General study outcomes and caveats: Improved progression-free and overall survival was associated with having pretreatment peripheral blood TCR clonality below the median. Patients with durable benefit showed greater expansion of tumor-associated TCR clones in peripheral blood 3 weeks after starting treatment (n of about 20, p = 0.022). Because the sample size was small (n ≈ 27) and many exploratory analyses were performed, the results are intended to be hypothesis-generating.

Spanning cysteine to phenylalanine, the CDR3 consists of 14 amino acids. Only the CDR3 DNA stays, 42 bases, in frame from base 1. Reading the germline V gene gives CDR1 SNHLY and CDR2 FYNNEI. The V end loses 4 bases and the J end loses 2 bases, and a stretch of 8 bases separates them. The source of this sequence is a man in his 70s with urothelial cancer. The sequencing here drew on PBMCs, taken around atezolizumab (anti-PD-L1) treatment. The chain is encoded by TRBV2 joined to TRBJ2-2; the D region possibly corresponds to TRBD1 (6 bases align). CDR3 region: CASSADRNTGELFF. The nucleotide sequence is TGTGCCAGCAGTGCGGACAGAAACACCGGGGAGCTGTTTTTT.